Described below is a single T cell receptor (beta chain) sequence and its context. Per the germline V gene, CDR1 is MDHEN and CDR2 is SYDVKM. With 4 bases clipped from V and 1 base from J, the junction kept 6 bases outside the gene matches. The CDR3 spans 15 residues. These data belong to a study of blood T cell repertoires in COVID-19. About the study: Sources were T cells, B-cell-depleted T cells, or PBMCs; the material itself was cDNA or gDNA.

Participants were placed into cohorts based on the clinical history they reported. Profiled with immunoSEQ multiplex PCR; TCRdb holds only in-frame clones, not every one. In the table there are under 350,000 clones, about 86% of which are singletons. The origin of this receptor is a middle-aged woman with acute COVID-19. What was sequenced was PBMCs or T cells enriched from blood (not recorded which). The rearrangement links TRBV28 to TRBJ1-2; TRBD1 agrees at 7 bases. CDR3 amino acids: CASSSLPGGNYGYTF. The DNA for the CDR3 is TGTGCCAGCAGTTCCCTCCCAGGGGGTAACTATGGCTACACCTTC.